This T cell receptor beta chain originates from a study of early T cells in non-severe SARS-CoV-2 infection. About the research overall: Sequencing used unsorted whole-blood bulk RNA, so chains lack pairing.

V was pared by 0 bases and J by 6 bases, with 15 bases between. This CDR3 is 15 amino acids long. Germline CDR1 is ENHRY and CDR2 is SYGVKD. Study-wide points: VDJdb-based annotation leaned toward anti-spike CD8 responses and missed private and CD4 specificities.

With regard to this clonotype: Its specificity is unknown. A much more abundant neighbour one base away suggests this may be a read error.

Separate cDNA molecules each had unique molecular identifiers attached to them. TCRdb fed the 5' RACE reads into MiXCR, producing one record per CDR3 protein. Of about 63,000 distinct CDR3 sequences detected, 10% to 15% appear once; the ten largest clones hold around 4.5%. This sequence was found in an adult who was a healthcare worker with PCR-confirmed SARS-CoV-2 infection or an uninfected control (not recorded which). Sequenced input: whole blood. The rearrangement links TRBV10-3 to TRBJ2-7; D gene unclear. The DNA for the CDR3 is TGTGCCATCAGTGAGTCTGGCCAGAGGAGCTGCGAGCAGTACTTC. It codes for CAISESGQRSCEQYF.